This is a list of T cell receptor beta chains from one sample in a study of OX40 agonist ivuxolimab in advanced cancers. Data came from immunoSEQ multiplex PCR; TCRdb stores just in-frame clones and leaves some out. The data contain 45,000 to 65,000 clones, more than 80% of them seen just once; the ten biggest clones take up roughly 0.66%. Sequences were derived from CD4+ or CD8+ T cells sorted from blood, sampled in a trial of the OX40 agonist ivuxolimab. Receptors were obtained from an adult with an advanced solid tumor such as melanoma, head and neck, liver or kidney cancer. CDR3s include the opening cysteine and the closing phenylalanine or tryptophan. Fields, in order: J gene, D gene, clone size, V gene, CDR3 protein, CDR3 DNA. The D gene is left open where the match is weak. Size is stated for part of the rows, as once, few or many counts, or as a class when the clone is expanded.

TRBJ1-1,-,-,TRBV28,CASSTGTEAFF,TGTGCCAGCAGTACCGGGACTGAAGCTTTCTTT
TRBJ2-7,TRBD1,-,TRBV27,CASRGQGHYEQYF,TGTGCCAGCAGGGGACAGGGGCACTACGAGCAGTACTTC
TRBJ2-7,-,-,TRBV6-6,CASSYPSGGDTYEQYF,TGTGCCAGCAGTTATCCGTCCGGGGGAGACACCTACGAGCAGTACTTC
TRBJ1-3,-,once,TRBV6-1,CASSEARASSGNTIYF,TGTGCCAGCAGTGAAGCTAGAGCGAGCTCTGGAAACACCATATATTTT
TRBJ2-7,-,few,TRBV7-9,CASGRETYEQYF,TGTGCCAGCGGAAGGGAGACTTACGAGCAGTACTTC
TRBJ2-3,-,-,TRBV6-6,CAIEGGGDADTQYF,TGTGCCATTGAGGGAGGGGGCGACGCAGATACGCAGTATTTT
TRBJ2-5,TRBD1,-,TRBV2,CASNLGGAPQETQYF,TGTGCCAGCAACCTAGGGGGCGCCCCACAAGAGACCCAGTACTTC
TRBJ2-7,-,-,TRBV11-2,CASSPGVRTVSSYEQYF,TGTGCCAGCAGCCCAGGAGTGAGGACAGTGAGCTCCTACGAGCAGTACTTC
TRBJ2-3,-,-,TRBV9,CASSASGTDTQYF,TGTGCCAGCAGCGCGTCGGGGACAGATACGCAGTATTTT
TRBJ2-1,TRBD2,-,TRBV19,CASSGGMGLAGGLNEQFF,TGTGCCAGTAGTGGAGGGATGGGACTAGCGGGGGGGCTCAATGAGCAGTTCTTC
TRBJ2-1,TRBD2,-,TRBV7-9,CASSLDTSGDNEQFF,TGTGCCAGCAGCTTAGACACTAGCGGGGACAATGAGCAGTTCTTC
TRBJ1-1,-,-,TRBV4-2,CASSQGSGGNTEAFF,TGTGCCAGCAGCCAAGGGTCGGGAGGGAACACTGAAGCTTTCTTT
TRBJ1-5,TRBD1,-,TRBV19,CASSIRTGIQPQHF,TGTGCCAGTAGTATAAGGACAGGGATCCAGCCCCAGCATTTT
TRBJ1-1,TRBD1,once,TRBV6-5,CASRSGGFTEAFF,TGTGCCAGCAGGTCAGGGGGCTTCACTGAAGCTTTCTTT
TRBJ2-1,-,-,TRBV5-1,CASKVGGRNEQFF,TGCGCCAGCAAGGTGGGGGGGCGGAATGAGCAGTTCTTC
TRBJ1-1,-,-,TRBV11-2,CASSLVAGANTEAFF,TGTGCCAGCAGCTTAGTTGCAGGGGCGAACACTGAAGCTTTCTTT
TRBJ1-1,-,once,TRBV29-1,CSVSGTENTEAFF,TGCAGCGTGTCCGGGACGGAGAACACTGAAGCTTTCTTT
TRBJ1-6,-,few,TRBV27,CASSPPRGAGNSPLHF,TGTGCCAGCAGTCCCCCCCGAGGGGCGGGTAATTCACCCCTCCACTTT
TRBJ2-1,-,-,TRBV29-1,CSVGEGDNEQFF,TGCAGCGTTGGCGAAGGAGACAATGAGCAGTTCTTC
TRBJ1-2,TRBD1,-,TRBV7-2,CASSRGTAYGYTF,TGTGCCAGCAGCCGAGGGACAGCATATGGCTACACCTTC
TRBJ1-3,TRBD1,-,TRBV5-1,CASSLSRGGQGAQSSGNTIYF,TGCGCCAGCAGCTTGTCGCGTGGGGGACAGGGGGCACAAAGCTCTGGAAACACCATATATTTT
TRBJ2-7,TRBD1,-,TRBV27,CASARDREPYEQYF,TGTGCCAGCGCCCGGGACAGGGAGCCCTACGAGCAGTACTTC
TRBJ2-1,TRBD2,-,TRBV28,CASSPAPVGGYNEQFF,TGTGCCAGCAGCCCCGCCCCGGTCGGGGGGTACAATGAGCAGTTCTTC